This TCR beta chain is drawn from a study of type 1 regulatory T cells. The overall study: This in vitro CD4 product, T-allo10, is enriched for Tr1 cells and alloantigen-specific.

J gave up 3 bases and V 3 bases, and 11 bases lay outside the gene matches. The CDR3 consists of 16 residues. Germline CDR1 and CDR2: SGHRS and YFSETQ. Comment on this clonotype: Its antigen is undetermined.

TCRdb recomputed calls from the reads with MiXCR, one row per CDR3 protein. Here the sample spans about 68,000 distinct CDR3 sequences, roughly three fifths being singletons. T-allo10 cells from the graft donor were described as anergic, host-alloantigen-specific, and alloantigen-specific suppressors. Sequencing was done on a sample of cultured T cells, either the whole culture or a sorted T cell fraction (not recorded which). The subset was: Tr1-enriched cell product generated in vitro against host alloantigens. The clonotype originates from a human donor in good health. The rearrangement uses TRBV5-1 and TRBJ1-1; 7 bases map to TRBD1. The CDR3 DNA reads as TGCGCCAGCAGCTCAAAAGGGGGCGCCTCTTACACTGAAGCTTTCTTT. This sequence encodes CASSSKGGASYTEAFF.